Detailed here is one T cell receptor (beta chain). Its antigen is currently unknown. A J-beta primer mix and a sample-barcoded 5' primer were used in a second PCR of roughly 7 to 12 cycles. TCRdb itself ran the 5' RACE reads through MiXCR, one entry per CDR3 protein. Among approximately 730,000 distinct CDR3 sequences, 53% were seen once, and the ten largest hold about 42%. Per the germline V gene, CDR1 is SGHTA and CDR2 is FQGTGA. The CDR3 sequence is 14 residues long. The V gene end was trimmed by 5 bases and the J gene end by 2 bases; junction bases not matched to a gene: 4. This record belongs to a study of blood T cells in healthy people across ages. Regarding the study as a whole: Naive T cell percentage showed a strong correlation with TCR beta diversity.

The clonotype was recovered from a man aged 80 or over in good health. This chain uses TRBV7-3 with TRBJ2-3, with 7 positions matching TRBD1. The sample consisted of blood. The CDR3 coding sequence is TGTGCCAGCAGCCCGGGACAGAACACAGATACGCAGTATTTT. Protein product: CASSPGQNTDTQYF.